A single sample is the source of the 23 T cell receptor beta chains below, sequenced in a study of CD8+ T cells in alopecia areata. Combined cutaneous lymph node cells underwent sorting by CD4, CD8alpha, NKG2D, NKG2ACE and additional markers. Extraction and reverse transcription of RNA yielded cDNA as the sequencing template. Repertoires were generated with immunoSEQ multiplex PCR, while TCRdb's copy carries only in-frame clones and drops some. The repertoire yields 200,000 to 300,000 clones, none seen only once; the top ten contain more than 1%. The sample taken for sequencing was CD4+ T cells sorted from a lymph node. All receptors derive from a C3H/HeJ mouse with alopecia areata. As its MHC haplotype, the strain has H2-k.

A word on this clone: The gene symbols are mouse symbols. The chain's CDR3 is CASSRGGTGQLYF. The CDR3 bases that were read are TGTGCCAGCAGTAGGGGGGGCACCGGG. This chain links TRBV13-1 with TRBJ2-2, with a tentative D call TRBD2 (7 bases). The read terminates 4 residues ahead of where the CDR3 ends, so the germline J gene completes it. The CDR3 covers 13 residues. Deletions cut 4 bases from V and 4 bases from J, with 8 bases between. Germline V gene lookup returns CDR1 NSHNY and CDR2 SYGAGN.

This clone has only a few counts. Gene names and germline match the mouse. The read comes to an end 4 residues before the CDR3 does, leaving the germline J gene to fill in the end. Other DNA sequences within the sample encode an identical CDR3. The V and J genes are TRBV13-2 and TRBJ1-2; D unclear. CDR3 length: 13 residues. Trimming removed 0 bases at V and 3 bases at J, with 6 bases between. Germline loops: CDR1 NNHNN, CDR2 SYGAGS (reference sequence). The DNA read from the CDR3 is TGTGCCAGCGGTGATGCTGGGTACTCC. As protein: CASGDAGYS. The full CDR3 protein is CASGDAGYSDYTF.

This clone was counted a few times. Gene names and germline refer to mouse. CDR3 amino acids: CASSIHGQDTEVFF. The sequenced CDR3 bases are TGTGCCAGCAGTATCCATGGACAAGACACA. This chain connects TRBV19 to TRBJ1-1; TRBD1 is a possible D gene (5 bases). The CDR3 end falls 4 residues outside the read, so it is completed with the germline J gene. This CDR3 contains 14 residues. CDR1 and CDR2 from the germline V gene are FNHDT and SITEND (reference sequence). Trimming removed 2 bases at V and 3 bases at J, with 11 bases between. Full variable domain (missing parts from reference TRBV19 and TRBJ1-1): GGIITQTPKFLIGQEGQKLTLKCQQNFNHDTMYWYRQDSGKGLRLIYYSITENDLQKGDLSEGYDASREKKSSFSLTVTSAQKNEMAVFLCASSIHGQDTEVFFGKGTRLTVV.

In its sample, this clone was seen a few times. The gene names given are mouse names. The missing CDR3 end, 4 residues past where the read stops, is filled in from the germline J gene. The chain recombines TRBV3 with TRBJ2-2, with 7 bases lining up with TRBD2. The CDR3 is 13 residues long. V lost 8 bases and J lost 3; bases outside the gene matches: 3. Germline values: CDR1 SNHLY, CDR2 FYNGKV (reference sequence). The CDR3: CASPGGDTGQLYF. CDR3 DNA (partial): TGTGCCAGCCCGGGGGGGGACACCGGG.

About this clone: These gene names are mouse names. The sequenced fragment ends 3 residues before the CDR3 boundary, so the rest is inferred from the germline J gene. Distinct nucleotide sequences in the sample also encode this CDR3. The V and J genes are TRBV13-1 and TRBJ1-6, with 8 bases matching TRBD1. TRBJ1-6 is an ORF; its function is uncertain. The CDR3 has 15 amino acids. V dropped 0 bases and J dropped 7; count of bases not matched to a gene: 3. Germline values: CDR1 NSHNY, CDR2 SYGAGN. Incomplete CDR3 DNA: TGTGCCAGCAGTGATGCAGGGGGCCGGAATTCGCCC. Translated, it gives CASSDAGGRNSP. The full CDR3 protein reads CASSDAGGRNSPLYF.

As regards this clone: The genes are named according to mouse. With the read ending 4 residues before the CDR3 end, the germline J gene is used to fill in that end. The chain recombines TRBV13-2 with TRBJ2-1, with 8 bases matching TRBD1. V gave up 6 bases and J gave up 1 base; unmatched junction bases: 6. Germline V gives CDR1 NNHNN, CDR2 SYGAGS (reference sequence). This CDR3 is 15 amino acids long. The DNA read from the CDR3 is TGTGCCAGCGCCACAGGGGGTGGGAACTATGCT. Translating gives CASATGGGNYA. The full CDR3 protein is CASATGGGNYAEQFF.

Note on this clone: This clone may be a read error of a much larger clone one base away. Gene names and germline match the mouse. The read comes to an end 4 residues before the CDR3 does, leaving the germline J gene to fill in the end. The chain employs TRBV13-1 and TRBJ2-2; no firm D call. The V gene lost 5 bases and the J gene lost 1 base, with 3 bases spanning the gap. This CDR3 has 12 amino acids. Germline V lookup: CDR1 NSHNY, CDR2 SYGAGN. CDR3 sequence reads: CASRLNTGQLYF. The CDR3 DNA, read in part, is TGTGCCAGCAGACTAAACACCGGG.

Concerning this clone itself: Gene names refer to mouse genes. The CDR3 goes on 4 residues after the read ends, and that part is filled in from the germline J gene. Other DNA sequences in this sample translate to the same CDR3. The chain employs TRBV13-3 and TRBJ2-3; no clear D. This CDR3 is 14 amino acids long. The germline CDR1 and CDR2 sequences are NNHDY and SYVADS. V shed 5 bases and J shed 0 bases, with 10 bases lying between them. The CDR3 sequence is CASRHRASAETLYF. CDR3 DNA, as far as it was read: TGTGCCAGCAGACACAGAGCTAGTGCAGAA.

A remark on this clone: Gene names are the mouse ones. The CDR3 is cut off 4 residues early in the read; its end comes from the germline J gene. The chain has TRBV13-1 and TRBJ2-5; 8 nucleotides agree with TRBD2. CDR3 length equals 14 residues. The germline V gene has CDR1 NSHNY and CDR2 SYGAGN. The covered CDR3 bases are TGTGCCAGCAGTGATCTGGGGGGTAAAGAC. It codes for CASSDLGGKD. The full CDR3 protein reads CASSDLGGKDTQYF.

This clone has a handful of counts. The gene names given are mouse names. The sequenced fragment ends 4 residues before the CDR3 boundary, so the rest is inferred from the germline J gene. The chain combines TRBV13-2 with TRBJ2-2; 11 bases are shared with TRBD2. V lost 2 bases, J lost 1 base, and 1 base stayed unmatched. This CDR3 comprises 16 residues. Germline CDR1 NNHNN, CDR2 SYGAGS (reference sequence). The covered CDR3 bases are TGTGCCAGCGGTGAAGGGACTGGGGGAAACACCGGG. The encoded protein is CASGEGTGGNTG. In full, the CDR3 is CASGEGTGGNTGQLYF.

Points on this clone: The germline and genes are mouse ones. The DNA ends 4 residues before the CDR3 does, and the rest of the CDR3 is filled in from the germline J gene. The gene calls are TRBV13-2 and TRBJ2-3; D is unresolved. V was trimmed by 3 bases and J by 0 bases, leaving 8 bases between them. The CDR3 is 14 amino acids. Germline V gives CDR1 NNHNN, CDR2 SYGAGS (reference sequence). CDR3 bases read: TGTGCCAGCGGTGTCCTGTCTAGTGCAGAA. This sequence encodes CASGVLSSAE. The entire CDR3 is CASGVLSSAETLYF.

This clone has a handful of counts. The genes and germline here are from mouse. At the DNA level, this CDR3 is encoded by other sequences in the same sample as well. The covered CDR3 bases are TGCACCTGCAGTGGGACTGGGGGAGGCCAAGAC. This codes for CTCSGTGGGQD. Given in full, the CDR3 is CTCSGTGGGQDTQYF. The chain combines TRBV1 with TRBJ2-5; 10 nucleotides match TRBD2. Coverage ceases 4 residues before the CDR3 finishes, and the germline J gene fills in the end. CDR1 and CDR2 (germline): NSQYPW, LRSPGD (reference sequence). V shed 4 bases and J 2 bases; nucleotides not matched to a gene: 3. The CDR3 sequence is 15 residues long.

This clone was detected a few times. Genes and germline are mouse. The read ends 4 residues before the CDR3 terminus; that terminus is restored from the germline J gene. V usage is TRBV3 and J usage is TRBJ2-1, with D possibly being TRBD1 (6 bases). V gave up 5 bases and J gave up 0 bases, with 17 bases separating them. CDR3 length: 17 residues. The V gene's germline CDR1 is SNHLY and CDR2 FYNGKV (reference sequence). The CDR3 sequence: CASSPPEDRTNYAEQFF. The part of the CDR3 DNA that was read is TGTGCCAGCAGCCCCCCTGAGGACAGAACTAACTATGCT.

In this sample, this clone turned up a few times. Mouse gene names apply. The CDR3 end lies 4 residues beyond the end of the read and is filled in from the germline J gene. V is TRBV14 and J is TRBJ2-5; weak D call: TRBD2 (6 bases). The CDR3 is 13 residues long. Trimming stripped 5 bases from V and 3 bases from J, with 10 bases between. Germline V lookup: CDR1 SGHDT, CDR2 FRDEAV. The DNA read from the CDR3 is TGTGCCAGCAGATCTGGGGCACAAGAC. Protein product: CASRSGAQD. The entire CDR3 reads CASRSGAQDTQYF.

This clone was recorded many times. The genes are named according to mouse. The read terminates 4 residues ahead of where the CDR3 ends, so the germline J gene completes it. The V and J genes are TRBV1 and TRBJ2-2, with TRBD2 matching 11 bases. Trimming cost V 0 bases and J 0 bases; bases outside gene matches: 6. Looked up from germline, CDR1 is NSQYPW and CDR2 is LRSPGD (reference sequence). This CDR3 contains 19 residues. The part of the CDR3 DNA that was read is TGCACCTGCAGTGCAGATCCCCGACTGGGGGGGGCAAACACCGGG. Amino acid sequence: CTCSADPRLGGANTG. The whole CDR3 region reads CTCSADPRLGGANTGQLYF.

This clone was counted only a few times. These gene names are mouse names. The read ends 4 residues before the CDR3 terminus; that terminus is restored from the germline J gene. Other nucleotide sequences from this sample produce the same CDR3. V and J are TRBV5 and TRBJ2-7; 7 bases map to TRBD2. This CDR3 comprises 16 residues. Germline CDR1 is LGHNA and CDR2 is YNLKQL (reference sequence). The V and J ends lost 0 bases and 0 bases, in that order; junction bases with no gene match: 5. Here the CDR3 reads CASSQDRLGVSYEQYF. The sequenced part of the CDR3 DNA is TGTGCCAGCAGCCAAGATCGGCTGGGGGTCTCCTAT.

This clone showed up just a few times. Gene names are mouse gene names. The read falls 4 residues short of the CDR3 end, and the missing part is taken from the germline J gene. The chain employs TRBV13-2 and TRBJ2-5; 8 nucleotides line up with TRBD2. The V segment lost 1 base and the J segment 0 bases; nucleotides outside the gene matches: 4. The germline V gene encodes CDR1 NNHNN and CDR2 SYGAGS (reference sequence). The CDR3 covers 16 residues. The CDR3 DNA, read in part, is TGTGCCAGCGGTGATTGGGGGGGGGCAAACCAAGAC. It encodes CASGDWGGANQD. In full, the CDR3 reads CASGDWGGANQDTQYF.

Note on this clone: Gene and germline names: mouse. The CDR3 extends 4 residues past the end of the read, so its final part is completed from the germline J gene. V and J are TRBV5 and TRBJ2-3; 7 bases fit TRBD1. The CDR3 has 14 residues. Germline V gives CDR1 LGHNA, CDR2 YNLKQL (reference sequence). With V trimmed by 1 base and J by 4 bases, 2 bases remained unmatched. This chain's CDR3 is CASSQAQGSETLYF. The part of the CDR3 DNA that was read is TGTGCCAGCAGCCAAGCACAGGGGTCAGAA.

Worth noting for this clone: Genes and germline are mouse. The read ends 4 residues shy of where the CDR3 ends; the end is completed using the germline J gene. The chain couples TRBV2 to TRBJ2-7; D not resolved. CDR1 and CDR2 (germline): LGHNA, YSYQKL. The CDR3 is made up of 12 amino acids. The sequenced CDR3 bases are TGTGCCAGCAGCCAACAGAAATAT. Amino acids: CASSQQKY. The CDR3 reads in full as CASSQQKYEQYF.

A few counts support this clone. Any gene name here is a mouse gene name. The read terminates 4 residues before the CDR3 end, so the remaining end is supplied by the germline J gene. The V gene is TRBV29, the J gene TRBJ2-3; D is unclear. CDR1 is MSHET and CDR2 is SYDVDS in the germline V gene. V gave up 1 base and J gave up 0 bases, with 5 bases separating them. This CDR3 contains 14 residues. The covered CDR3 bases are TGTGCTAGCAGTTTATATGGGAGTGCAGAA. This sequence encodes CASSLYGSAE. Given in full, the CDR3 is CASSLYGSAETLYF.

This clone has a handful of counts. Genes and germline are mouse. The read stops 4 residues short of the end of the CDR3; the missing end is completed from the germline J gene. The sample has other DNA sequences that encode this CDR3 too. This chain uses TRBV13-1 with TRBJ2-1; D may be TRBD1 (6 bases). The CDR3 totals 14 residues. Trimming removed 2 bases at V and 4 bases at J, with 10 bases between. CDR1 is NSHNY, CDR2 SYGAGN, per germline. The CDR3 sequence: CASSEGGGYAEQFF. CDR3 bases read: TGTGCCAGCAGTGAGGGAGGGGGTTATGCT.

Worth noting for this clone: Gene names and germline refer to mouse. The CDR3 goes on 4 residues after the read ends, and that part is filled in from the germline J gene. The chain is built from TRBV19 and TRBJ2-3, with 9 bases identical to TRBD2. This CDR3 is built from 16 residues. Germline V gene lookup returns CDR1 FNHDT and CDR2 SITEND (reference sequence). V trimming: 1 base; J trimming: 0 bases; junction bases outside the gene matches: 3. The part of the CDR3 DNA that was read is TGTGCCAGCAGTATAAAGACTGGGGGTAGTGCAGAA. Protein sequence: CASSIKTGGSAE. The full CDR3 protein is CASSIKTGGSAETLYF.

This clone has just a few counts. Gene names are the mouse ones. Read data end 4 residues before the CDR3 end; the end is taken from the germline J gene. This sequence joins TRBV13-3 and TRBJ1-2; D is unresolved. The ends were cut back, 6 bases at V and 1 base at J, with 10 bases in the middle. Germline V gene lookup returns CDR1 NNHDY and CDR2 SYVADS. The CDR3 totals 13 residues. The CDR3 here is CASTRTKNSDYTF. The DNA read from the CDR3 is TGTGCCAGCACTCGAACAAAAAACTCC.